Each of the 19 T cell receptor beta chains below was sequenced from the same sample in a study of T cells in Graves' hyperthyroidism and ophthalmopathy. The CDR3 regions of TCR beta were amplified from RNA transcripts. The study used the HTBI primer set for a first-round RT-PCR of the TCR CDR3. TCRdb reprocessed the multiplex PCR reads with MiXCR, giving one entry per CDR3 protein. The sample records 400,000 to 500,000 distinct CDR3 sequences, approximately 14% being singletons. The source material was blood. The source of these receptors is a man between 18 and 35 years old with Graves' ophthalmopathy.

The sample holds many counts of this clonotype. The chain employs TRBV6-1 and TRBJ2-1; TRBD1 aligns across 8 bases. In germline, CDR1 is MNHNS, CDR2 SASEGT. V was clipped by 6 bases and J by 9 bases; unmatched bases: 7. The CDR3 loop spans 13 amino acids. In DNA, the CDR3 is TGTGCCAGCAGGACGACAGGGGTGGGTGAGCAGTTCTTC. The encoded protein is CASRTTGVGEQFF.

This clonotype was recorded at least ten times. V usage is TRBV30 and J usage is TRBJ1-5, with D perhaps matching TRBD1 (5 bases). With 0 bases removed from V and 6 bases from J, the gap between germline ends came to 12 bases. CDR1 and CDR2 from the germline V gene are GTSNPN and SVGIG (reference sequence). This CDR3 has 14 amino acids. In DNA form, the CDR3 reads TGTGCCTGGAGTGTACCGGGGCCCGGTCAGCCCCAGCATTTT. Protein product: CAWSVPGPGQPQHF. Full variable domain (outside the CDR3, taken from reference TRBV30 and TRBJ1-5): SQTIHQWPATLVQPVGSPLSLECTVEGTSNPNLYWYRQAAGRGLQLLFYSVGIGQISSEVPQNLSASRPQDRQFILSSKKLLLSDSGFYLCAWSVPGPGQPQHFGDGTRLSIL.

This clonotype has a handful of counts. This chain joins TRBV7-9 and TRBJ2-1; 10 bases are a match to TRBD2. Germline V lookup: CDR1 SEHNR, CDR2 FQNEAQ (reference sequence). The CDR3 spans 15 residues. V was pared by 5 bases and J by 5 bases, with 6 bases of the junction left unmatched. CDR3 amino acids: CASSVQRGGHNEQFF. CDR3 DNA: TGTGCCAGCAGCGTTCAGCGGGGGGGACACAATGAGCAGTTCTTC.

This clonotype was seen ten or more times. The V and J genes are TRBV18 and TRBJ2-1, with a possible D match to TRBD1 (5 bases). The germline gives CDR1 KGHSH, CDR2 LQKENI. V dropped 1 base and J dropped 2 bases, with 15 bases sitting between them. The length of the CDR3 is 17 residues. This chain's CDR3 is CASSPRTRAAAYNEQFF. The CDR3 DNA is TGTGCCAGCTCACCACGGACCAGGGCCGCCGCCTACAATGAGCAGTTCTTC. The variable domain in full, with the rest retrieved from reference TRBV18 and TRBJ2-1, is NAGVMQNPRHLVRRRGQEARLRCSPMKGHSHVYWYRQLPEEGLKFMVYLQKENIIDESGMPKERFSAEFPKEGPSILRIQQVVRGDSAAYFCASSPRTRAAAYNEQFFGPGTRLTVL.

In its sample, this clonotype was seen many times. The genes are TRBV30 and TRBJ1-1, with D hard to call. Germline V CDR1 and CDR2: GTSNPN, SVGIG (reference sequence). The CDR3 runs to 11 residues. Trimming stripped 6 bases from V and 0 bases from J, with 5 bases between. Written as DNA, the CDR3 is TGTGCCTGTGACCTGAACACTGAAGCTTTCTTT. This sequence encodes CACDLNTEAFF.

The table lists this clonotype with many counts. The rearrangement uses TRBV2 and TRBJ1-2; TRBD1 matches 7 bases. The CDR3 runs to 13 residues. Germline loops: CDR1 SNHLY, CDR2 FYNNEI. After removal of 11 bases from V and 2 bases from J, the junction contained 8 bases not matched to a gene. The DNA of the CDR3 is TGTGCCGGTATGGACAGGCCGAACTATGGCTACACCTTC. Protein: CAGMDRPNYGYTF.

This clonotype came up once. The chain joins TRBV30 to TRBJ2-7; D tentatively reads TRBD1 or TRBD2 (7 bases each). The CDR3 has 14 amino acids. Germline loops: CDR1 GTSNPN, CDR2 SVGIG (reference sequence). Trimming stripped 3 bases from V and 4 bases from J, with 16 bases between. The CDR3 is CAWSVGRGGYEQYF. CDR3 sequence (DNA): TGTGCCTGGAGCGTTGGCAGGGGGGGATACGAGCAGTACTTC.

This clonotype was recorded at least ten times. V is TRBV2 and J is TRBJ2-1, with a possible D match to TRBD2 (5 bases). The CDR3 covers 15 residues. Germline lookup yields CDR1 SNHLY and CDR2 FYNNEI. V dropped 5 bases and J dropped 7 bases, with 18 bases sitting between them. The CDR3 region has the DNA TGTGCCAGCAGTAGCGGACGCTCCCCCAAGAATGAGCAGTTCTTC. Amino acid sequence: CASSSGRSPKNEQFF.

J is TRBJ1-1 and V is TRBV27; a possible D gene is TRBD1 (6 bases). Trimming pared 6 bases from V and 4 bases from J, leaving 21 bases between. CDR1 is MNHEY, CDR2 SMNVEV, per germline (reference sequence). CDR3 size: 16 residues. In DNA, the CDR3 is TGTGCCAGCAGCCTGGGGATGTTAGAGGGGGGCACTGAAGCTTTCTTT. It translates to CASSLGMLEGGTEAFF.

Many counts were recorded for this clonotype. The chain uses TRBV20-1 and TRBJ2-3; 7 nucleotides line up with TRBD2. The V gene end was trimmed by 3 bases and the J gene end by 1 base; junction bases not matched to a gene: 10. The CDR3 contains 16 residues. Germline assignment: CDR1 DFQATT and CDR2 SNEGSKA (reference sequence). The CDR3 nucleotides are TGCAGTGCTAGGGGGCCGCGGGAGAGGGGCACAGATACGCAGTATTTT. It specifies CSARGPRERGTDTQYF.

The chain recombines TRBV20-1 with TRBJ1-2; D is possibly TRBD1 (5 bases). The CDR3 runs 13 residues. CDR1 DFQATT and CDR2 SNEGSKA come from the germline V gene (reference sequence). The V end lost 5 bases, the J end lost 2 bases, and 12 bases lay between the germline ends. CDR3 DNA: TGCAGTGCTTACGGGACCTTCAACTATGGCTACACCTTC. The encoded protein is CSAYGTFNYGYTF.

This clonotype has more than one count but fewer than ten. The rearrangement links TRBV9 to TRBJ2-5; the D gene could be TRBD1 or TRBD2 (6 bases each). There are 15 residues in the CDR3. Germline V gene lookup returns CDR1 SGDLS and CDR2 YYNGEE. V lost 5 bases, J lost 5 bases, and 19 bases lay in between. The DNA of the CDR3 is TGTGCCAGCAGTTCGGGGACTTCGGGACACGAGACCCAGTACTTC. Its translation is CASSSGTSGHETQYF.

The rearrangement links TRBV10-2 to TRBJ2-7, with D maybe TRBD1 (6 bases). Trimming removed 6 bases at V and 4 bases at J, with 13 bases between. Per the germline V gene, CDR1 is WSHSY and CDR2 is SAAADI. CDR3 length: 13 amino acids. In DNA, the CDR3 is TGCGCCAGCAGGACCTCGGACAGTTACGAGCAGTACTTC. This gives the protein CASRTSDSYEQYF.

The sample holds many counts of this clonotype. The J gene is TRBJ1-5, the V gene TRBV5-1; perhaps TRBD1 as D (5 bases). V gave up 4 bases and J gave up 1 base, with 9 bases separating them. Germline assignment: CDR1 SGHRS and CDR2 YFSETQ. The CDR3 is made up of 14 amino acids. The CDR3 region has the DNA TGCGCCAGCAGCCCTGGGGACAGCAATCAGCCCCAGCATTTT. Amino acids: CASSPGDSNQPQHF.

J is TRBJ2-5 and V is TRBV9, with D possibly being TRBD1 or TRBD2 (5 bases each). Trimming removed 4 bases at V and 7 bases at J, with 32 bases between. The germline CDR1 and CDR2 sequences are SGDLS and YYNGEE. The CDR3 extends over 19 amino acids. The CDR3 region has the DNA TGTGCCAGCAGCCCCCTAGGTCGTTCGATGGGGGACCCCCTCGGGACCCAGTACTTC. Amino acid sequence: CASSPLGRSMGDPLGTQYF.

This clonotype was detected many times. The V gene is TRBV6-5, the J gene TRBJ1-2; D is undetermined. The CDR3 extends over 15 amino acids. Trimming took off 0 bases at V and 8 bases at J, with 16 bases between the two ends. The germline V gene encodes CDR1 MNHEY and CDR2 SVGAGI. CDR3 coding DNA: TGTGCCAGCAGTTACTCGAAACAGAGTCGATTCGGCTACACCTTC. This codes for CASSYSKQSRFGYTF.

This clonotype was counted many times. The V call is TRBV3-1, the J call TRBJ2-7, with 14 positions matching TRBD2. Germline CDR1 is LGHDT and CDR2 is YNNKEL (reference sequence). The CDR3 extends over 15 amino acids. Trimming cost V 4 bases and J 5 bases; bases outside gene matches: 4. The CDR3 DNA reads TGTGCCAGCAGCCGGGGACTAGCGGGAGTTGACGAGCAGTACTTC. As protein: CASSRGLAGVDEQYF.

This CDR3 is CAVGTSQTEQFF. The CDR3 nucleotides read TGTGCCGTAGGGACTAGCCAAACTGAGCAGTTCTTC. This chain uses TRBV2 with TRBJ2-1; 9 bases fit TRBD2. V gave up 11 bases and J gave up 9 bases; unmatched junction bases: 8. Germline values: CDR1 SNHLY, CDR2 FYNNEI. CDR3 length: 12 residues.

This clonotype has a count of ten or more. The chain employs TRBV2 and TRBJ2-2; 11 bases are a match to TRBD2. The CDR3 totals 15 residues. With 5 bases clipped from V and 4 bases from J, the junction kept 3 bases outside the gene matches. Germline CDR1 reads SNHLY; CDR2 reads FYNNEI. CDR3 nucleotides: TGTGCCAGCAGTCCTGGGACTAGCGGCACCGGGGAGCTGTTTTTT. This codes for CASSPGTSGTGELFF.